The entry below gives a single T cell receptor (beta chain) sequence along with its context. The record originates from a study of T cell changes during pregnancy in multiple sclerosis. TCRdb's table, derived via immunoSEQ multiplex PCR, lists solely in-frame clones and lacks some. The sample lists roughly 93,000 clones; 91% were seen once. V was clipped by 4 bases and J by 4 bases; unmatched bases: 8. Germline assignment: CDR1 SGHNT and CDR2 YYREEE (reference sequence). The CDR3 runs to 16 residues. V usage is TRBV5-4 and J usage is TRBJ2-1; 10 positions match TRBD2. This specimen consisted of peripheral blood, obtained in the first trimester of pregnancy. The receptor was derived from a female donor in good health, enrolled as a control in a pregnancy study. The DNA of the CDR3 is TGTGCCAGCAGCACATTAGCGGGGGGCCCTTACAATGAGCAGTTCTTC. This codes for CASSTLAGGPYNEQFF.